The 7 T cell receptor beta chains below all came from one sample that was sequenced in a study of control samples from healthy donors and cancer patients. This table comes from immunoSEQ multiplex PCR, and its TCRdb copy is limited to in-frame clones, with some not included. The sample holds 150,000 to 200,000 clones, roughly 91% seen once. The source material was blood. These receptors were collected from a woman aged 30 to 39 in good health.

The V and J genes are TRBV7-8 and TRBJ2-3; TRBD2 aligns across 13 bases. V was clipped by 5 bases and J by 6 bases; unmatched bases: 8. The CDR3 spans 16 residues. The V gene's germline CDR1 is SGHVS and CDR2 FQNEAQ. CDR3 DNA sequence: TGTGCCAGCAGCCCCCGACTAGCGGGGGGAGCGGATACGCAGTATTTT. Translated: CASSPRLAGGADTQYF.

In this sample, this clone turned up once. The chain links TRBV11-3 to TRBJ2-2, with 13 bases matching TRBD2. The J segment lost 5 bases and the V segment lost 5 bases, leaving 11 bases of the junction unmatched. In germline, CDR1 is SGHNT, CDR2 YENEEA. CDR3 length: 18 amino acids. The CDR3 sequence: CASSPSSGTSGTTGELFF. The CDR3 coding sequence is TGTGCCAGCAGCCCCTCCTCCGGGACTAGCGGGACTACCGGGGAGCTGTTTTTT. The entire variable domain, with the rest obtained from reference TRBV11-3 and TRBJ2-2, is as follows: EAGVVQSPRYKIIEKKQPVAFWCNPISGHNTLYWYLQNLGQGPELLIRYENEEAVDDSQLPKDRFSAERLKGVDSTLKIQPAELGDSAVYLCASSPSSGTSGTTGELFFGEGSRLTVL.

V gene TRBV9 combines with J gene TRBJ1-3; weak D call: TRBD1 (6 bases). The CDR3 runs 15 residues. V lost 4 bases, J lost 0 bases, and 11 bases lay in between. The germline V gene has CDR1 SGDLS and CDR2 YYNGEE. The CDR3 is CASSTDRSSGNTIYF. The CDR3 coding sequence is TGTGCCAGCAGCACAGACAGGAGCTCTGGAAACACCATATATTTT. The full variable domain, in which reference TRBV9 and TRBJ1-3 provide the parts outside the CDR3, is DSGVTQTPKHLITATGQRVTLRCSPRSGDLSVYWYQQSLDQGLQFLIQYYNGEERAKGNILERFSAQQFPDLHSELNLSSLELGDSALYFCASSTDRSSGNTIYFGEGSWLTVV.

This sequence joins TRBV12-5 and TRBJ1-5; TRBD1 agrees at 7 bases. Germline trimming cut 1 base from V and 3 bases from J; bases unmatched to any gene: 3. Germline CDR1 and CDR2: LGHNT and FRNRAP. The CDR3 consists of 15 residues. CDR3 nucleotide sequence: TGTGCTAGTGGTTTGGGACAGGGCTACAATCAGCCCCAGCATTTT. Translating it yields CASGLGQGYNQPQHF.

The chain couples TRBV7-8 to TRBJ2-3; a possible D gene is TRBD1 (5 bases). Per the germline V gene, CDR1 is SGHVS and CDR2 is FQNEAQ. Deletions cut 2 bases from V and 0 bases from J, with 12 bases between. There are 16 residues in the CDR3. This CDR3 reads CASSLRGSGSTDTQYF. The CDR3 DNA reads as TGTGCCAGCAGCTTAAGGGGATCGGGTAGCACAGATACGCAGTATTTT.

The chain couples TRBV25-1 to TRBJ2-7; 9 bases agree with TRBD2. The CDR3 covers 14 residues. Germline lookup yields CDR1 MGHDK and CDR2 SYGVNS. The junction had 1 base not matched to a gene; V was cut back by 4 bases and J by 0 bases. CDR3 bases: TGTGCCAGCAGTGTTAGCGGGAGCTCCTACGAGCAGTACTTC. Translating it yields CASSVSGSSYEQYF.

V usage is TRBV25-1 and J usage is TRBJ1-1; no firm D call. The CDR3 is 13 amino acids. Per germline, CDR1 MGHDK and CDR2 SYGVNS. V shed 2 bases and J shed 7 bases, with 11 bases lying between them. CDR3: CASSEGSYSEAFF. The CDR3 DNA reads TGTGCCAGCAGTGAAGGGAGTTACAGTGAAGCTTTCTTT.